These 4 T cell receptor beta chains share one sample of origin, sequenced in a study of blood T cell repertoires in COVID-19. Measured with immunoSEQ multiplex PCR; TCRdb has only the in-frame clones, and not every one. The sample comprises 250,000 to 350,000 clones, 75% to 90% of which are singletons, and around 14% rests with the top ten. The sample consisted of peripheral blood. The receptors originated from a woman aged 70 to 79 with COVID-19, enrolled during active disease.

The rearrangement joins TRBV12-5 to TRBJ1-4, with 9 bases aligning to TRBD1. The CDR3 spans 17 residues. Germline CDR1 reads LGHNT; CDR2 reads FRNRAP. V lost 5 bases and J lost 7; bases outside the gene matches: 14. The CDR3 region has the DNA TGTGCTAGTGGTCTAGGGGAACACAGGGGGCGAGGTGAAAAACTGTTTTTT. Translation: CASGLGEHRGRGEKLFF.

This sequence joins TRBV18 and TRBJ1-1; D ambiguous. Trimming removed 6 bases at V and 5 bases at J, with 10 bases between. Per the germline V gene, CDR1 is KGHSH and CDR2 is LQKENI. The CDR3 sequence is 12 residues long. The CDR3 region is CASSNPATEAFF. Here the CDR3 DNA reads TGTGCCAGCTCCAACCCCGCGACTGAAGCTTTCTTT.

This chain uses TRBV20-1 with TRBJ2-7; the D gene is possibly TRBD1 (7 bases). CDR1 is DFQATT and CDR2 is SNEGSKA in the germline V gene (reference sequence). V gave up 3 bases and J gave up 5 bases, with 29 bases separating them. There are 18 residues in the CDR3. The CDR3 DNA reads TGCAGTGCTAGTCCTCCCCCGGGAGCACGACAGGGTCTGAACGAGCAGTACTTC. This codes for CSASPPPGARQGLNEQYF.

The gene calls are TRBV27 and TRBJ2-5; 10 nucleotides line up with TRBD1. With V trimmed by 6 bases and J by 7 bases, 17 bases remained unmatched. Germline loops: CDR1 MNHEY, CDR2 SMNVEV (reference sequence). The CDR3 is 17 amino acids. The CDR3 is CASSEGRRQGARLTQYF. CDR3 nucleotides: TGTGCCAGCAGCGAAGGTCGTCGACAGGGGGCGCGACTGACCCAGTACTTC.